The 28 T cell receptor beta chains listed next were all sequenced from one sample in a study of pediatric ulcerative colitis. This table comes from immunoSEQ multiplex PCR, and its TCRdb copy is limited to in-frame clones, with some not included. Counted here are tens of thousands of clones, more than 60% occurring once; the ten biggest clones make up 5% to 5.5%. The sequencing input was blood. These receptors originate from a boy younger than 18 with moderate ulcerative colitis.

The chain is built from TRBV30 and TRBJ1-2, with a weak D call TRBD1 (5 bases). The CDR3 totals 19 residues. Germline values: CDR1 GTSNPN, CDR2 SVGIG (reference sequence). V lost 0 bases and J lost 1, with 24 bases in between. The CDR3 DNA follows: TGTGCCTGGAGTGTATCGGGGTGGTCAGGGCGTTTGGGTAACTATGGCTACACCTTC. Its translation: CAWSVSGWSGRLGNYGYTF.

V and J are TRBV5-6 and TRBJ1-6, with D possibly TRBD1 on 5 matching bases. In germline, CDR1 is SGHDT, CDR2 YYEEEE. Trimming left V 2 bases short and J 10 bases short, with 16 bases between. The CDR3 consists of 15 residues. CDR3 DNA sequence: TGTGCCAGCAGCTTAGGTCAGGAGTGGGGCTCACCCCTCCACTTT. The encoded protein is CASSLGQEWGSPLHF.

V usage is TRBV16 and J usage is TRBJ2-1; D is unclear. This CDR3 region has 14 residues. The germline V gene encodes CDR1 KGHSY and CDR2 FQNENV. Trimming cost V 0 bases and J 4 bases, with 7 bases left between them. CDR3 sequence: CASSQSRNYNEQFF. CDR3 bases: TGTGCCAGCAGCCAATCCCGGAATTACAATGAGCAGTTCTTC.

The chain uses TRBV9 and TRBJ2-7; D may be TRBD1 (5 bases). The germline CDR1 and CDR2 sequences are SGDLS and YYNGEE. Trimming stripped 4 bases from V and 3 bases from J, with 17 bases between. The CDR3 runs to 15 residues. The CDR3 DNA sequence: TGTGCCAGCAGCCTCCAATGGGGCACGCACTACGAGCAGTACTTC. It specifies CASSLQWGTHYEQYF.

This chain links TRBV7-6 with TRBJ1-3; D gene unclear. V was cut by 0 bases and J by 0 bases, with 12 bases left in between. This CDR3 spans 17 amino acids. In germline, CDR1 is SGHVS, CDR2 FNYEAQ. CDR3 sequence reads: CASSLADGRFSGNTIYF. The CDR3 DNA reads TGTGCCAGCAGCTTAGCAGACGGAAGATTCTCTGGAAACACCATATATTTT.

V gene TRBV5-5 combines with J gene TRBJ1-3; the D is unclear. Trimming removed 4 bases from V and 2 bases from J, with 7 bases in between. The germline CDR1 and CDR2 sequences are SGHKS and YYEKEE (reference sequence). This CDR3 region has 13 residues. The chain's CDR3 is CASSLAPGNTIYF. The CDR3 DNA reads TGTGCCAGCAGCCTTGCCCCTGGAAACACCATATATTTT.

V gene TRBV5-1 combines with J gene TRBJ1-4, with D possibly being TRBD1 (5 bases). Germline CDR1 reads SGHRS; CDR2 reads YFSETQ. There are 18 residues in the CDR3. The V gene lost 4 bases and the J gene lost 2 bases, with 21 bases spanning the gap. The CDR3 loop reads CASSPVFIEGATNEKLFF. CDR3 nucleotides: TGCGCCAGCAGCCCCGTATTCATTGAAGGGGCGACTAATGAAAAACTGTTTTTT.

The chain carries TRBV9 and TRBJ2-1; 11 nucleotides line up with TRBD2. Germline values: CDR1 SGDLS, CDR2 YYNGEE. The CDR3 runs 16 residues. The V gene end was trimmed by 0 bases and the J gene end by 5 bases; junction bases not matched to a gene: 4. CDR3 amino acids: CASSVALGLADNEQFF. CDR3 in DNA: TGTGCCAGCAGCGTAGCTCTGGGACTAGCGGACAATGAGCAGTTCTTC.

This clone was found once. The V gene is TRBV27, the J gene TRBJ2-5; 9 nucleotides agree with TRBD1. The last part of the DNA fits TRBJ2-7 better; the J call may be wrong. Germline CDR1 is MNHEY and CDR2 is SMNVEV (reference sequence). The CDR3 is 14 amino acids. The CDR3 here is CASKKGQGIYEQYF. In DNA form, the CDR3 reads TGTGCCAGCAAAAAGGGACAGGGCATCTACGAGCAGTACTTC.

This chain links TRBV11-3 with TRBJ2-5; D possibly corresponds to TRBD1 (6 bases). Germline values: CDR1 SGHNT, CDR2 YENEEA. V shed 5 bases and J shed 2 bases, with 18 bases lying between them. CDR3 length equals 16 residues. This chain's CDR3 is CASSPSVGTTQETQYF. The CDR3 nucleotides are TGTGCCAGCAGCCCCTCGGTCGGGACAACTCAAGAGACCCAGTACTTC.

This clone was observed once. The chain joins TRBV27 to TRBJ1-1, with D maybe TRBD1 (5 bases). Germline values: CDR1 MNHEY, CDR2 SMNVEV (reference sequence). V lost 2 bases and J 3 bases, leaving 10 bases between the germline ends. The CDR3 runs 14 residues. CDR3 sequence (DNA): TGTGCCAGCAGTTTAGTCGGCAGGGACACTGAAGCTTTCTTT. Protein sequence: CASSLVGRDTEAFF.

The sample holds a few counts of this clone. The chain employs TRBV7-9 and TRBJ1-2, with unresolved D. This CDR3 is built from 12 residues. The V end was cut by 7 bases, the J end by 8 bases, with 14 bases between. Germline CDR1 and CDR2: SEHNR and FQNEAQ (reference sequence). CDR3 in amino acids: CASTLSTDGYTF. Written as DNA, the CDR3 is TGTGCCAGCACCCTCTCGACGGACGGCTACACCTTC.

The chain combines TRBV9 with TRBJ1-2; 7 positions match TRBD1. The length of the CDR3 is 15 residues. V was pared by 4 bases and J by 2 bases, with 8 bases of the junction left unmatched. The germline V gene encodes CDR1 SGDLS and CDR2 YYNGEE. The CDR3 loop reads CASSYGTDINYGYTF. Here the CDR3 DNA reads TGTGCCAGCAGCTACGGGACAGACATAAACTATGGCTACACCTTC.

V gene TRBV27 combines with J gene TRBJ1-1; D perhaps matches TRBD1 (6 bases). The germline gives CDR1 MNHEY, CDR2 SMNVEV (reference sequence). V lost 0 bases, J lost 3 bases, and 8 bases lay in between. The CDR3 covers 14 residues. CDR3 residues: CASSLSTGYTEAFF. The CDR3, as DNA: TGTGCCAGCAGTTTATCTACAGGGTACACTGAAGCTTTCTTT.

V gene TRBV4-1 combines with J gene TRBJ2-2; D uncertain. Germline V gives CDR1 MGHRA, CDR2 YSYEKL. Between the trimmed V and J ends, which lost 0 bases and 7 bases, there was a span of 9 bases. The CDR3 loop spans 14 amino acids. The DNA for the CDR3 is TGCGCCAGCAGCCAAGATCCCCAGCTCGGGGAGCTGTTTTTT. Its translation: CASSQDPQLGELFF.

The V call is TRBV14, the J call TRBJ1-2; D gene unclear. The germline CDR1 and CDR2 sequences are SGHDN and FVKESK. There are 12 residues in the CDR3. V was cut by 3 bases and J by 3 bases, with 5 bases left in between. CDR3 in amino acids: CASSHGHYGYTF. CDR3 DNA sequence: TGTGCCAGCAGCCACGGACACTATGGCTACACCTTC.

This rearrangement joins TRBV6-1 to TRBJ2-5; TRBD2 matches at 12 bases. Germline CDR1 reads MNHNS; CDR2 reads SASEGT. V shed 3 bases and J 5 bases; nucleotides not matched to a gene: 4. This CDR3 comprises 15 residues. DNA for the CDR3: TGTGCCAGCAGTGAGTGGCTAGCGGGGGGGGAGACCCAGTACTTC. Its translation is CASSEWLAGGETQYF.

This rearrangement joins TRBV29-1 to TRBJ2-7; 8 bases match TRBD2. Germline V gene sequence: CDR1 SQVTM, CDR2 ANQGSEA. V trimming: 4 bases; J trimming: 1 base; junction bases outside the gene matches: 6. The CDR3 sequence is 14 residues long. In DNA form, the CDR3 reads TGCAGCGTTGGGGTCCGGGGGGGATCCTACGAGCAGTACTTC. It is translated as CSVGVRGGSYEQYF.

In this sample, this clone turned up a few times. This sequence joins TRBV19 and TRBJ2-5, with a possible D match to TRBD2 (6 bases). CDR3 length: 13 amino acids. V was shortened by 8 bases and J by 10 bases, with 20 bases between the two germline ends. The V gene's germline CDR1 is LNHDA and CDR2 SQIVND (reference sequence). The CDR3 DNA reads TGTGCCAGTCAGGGACTCCAAGGTGGTGTCCAGTACTTC. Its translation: CASQGLQGGVQYF.

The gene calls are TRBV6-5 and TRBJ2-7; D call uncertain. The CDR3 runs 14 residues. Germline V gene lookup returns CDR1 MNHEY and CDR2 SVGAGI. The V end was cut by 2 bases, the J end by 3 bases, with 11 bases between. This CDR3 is CASSYPGSGYEQYF. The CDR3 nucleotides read TGTGCCAGCAGTTACCCGGGCTCGGGCTACGAGCAGTACTTC.

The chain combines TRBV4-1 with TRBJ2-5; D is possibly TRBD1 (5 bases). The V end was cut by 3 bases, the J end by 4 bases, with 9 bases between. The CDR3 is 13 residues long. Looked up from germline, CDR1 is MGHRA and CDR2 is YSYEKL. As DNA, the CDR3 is TGCGCCAGCAGCCAGGCAGGGTTAGAGACCCAGTACTTC. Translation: CASSQAGLETQYF.

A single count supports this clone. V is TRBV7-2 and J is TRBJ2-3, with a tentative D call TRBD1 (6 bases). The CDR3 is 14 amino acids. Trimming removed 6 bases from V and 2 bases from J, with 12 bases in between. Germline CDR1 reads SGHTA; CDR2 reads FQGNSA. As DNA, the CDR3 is TGTGCCAGCAGGACGCAGGGGTTCACAGATACGCAGTATTTT. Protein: CASRTQGFTDTQYF.

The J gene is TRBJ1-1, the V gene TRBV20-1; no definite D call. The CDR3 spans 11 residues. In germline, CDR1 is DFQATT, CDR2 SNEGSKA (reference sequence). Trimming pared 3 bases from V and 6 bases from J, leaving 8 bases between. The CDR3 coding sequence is TGCAGTGCTAGTAACCCTCCTGAAGCTTTCTTT. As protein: CSASNPPEAFF.

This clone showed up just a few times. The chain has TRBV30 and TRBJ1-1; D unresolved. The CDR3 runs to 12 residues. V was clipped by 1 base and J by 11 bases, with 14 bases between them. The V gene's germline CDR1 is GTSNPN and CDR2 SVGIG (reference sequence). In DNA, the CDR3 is TGTGCCTGGAGTGCCGAAGGGAGGAGGGCTTTCTTT. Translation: CAWSAEGRRAFF.

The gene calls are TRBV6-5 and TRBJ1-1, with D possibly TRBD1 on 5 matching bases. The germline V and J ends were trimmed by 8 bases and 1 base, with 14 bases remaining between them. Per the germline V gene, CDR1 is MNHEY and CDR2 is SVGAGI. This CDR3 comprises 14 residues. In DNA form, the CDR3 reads TGTGCCAGCGCTTCCGGACACCAGAACACTGAAGCTTTCTTT. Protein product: CASASGHQNTEAFF.

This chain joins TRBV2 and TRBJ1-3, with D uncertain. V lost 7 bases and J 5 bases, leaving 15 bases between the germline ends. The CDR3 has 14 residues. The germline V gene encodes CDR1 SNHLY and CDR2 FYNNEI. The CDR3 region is CASTEWASRNTIYF. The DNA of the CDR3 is TGTGCCAGCACCGAGTGGGCCTCAAGAAACACCATATATTTT.

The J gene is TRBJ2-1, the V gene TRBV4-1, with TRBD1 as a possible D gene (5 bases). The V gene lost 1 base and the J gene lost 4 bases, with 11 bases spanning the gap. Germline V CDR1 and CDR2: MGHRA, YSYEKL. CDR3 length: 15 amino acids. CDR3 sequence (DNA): TGCGCCAGCAGCCAAGGACAGAACGATTACAATGAGCAGTTCTTC. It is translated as CASSQGQNDYNEQFF.

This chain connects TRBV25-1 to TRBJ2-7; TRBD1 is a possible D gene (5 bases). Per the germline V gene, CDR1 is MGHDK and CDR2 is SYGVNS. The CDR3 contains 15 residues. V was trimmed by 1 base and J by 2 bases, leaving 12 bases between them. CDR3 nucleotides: TGTGCCAGCAGTGAATTTGGCAGGGCCCCCTACGAGCAGTACTTC. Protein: CASSEFGRAPYEQYF.